This TCR beta chain emerged from a study of metastatic and nonmetastatic thyroid tumors. Overall study context: Both malignant and benign thyroid patients supplied peripheral blood and tumor or nodule tissue samples, across which the repertoires of these patients were then compared. Broader study findings: Patients with malignant thyroid tumors reportedly had significantly higher TCR beta diversity than those with benign nodules, in blood and tumor.

This CDR3 comprises 15 residues. V was cut by 5 bases and J by 2 bases, with 13 bases left in between. From germline, CDR1 is SGHTA and CDR2 FQGNSA. Among the patients, none had received any treatment before thyroid surgery. TCRdb recomputed clones from the PCR reads via MiXCR. The sample includes 35,000 to 55,000 clones, under 30% of them seen just once. On this clone itself: Its target is unknown.

The chain employs TRBV7-2 and TRBJ1-3; D gene ambiguous. The TCR sequence derives from a male donor with papillary thyroid cancer or a benign thyroid nodule (not recorded which). Some clones in this sample may be carry-over from other donors' samples. Sequencing was performed on blood. The CDR3 nucleotides are TGTGCCAGCAGCCCACAACACTTAGCTGGAAACACCATATATTTT. Translating gives CASSPQHLAGNTIYF.